The next 21 T cell receptor beta chains were all read from a single sample in a study of blood T cell repertoires in COVID-19. Assay: immunoSEQ multiplex PCR; the TCRdb copy retains only in-frame clones and omits some. Here the sample spans more than 110,000 clones, 84% being singletons. The specimen was PBMCs or T cells enriched from blood (not recorded which). All receptors derive from a middle-aged man with acute COVID-19.

J is TRBJ2-3 and V is TRBV29-1; 10 nucleotides match TRBD2. The CDR3 has 12 amino acids. CDR1 and CDR2 from the germline V gene are SQVTM and ANQGSEA. V lost 7 bases and J lost 4; bases outside the gene matches: 2. The DNA for the CDR3 is TGCAGCGGTAGCGGGAGGCCAGATACGCAGTATTTT. Translation gives CSGSGRPDTQYF.

The chain uses TRBV6-5 and TRBJ1-2, with TRBD1 as a possible D gene (5 bases). This CDR3 has 15 amino acids. Germline V gives CDR1 MNHEY, CDR2 SVGAGI. The V and J ends lost 4 bases and 4 bases respectively, with 16 bases between them. The CDR3 DNA reads TGTGCCAGCAGTTCCAGTCGGGGGGGGTTCTATGGCTACACCTTC. Translating gives CASSSSRGGFYGYTF.

This chain uses TRBV5-1 with TRBJ1-2, with 9 bases aligning to TRBD1. This CDR3 has 15 amino acids. With V trimmed by 0 bases and J by 7 bases, 7 bases remained unmatched. In germline, CDR1 is SGHRS, CDR2 YFSETQ. The CDR3, as DNA: TGCGCCAGCAGCTTGGCCTTGGACAGGGGAGGTGGCTACACCTTC. It specifies CASSLALDRGGGYTF.

The genes are TRBV18 and TRBJ1-2; 11 nucleotides agree with TRBD1. This CDR3 contains 18 residues. The V gene's germline CDR1 is KGHSH and CDR2 LQKENI. Trimming at V came to 2 bases and at J to 2 bases, leaving 10 bases not matched to a gene. The CDR3 sequence is CASSPRMLGTGGNYGYTF. CDR3 DNA sequence: TGTGCCAGCTCACCAAGGATGTTGGGGACAGGGGGAAACTATGGCTACACCTTC.

The chain employs TRBV7-9 and TRBJ2-7, with 7 nucleotides matching TRBD2. The CDR3 is made up of 13 amino acids. The V and J ends lost 0 bases and 5 bases, in that order; junction bases with no gene match: 1. CDR1 is SEHNR and CDR2 is FQNEAQ in the germline V gene (reference sequence). The CDR3 protein is CASSLAGGDEQYF. DNA of the CDR3: TGTGCCAGCAGCTTAGCGGGAGGGGACGAGCAGTACTTC.

The chain joins TRBV30 to TRBJ1-6, with 8 bases identical to TRBD1. The J segment lost 7 bases and the V segment lost 1 base, leaving 6 bases of the junction unmatched. The CDR3 spans 15 residues. Per the germline V gene, CDR1 is GTSNPN and CDR2 is SVGIG (reference sequence). The CDR3 coding sequence is TGTGCCTGGAGTGGGGGGACAGGCGAAAATTCACCCCTCCACTTT. Its translation: CAWSGGTGENSPLHF.

This clone was detected once. The V call is TRBV6-5, the J call TRBJ2-2, with D tentatively TRBD2 (6 bases). The CDR3 extends over 15 amino acids. Between the trimmed V and J ends, which lost 10 bases and 8 bases, there was a span of 23 bases. From germline, CDR1 is MNHEY and CDR2 SVGAGI. The CDR3 loop is CATNLAGTLIGELFF. The CDR3 nucleotides are TGTGCCACCAACCTTGCCGGGACTTTGATAGGGGAGCTGTTTTTT.

The chain couples TRBV19 to TRBJ1-1; maybe TRBD1 (5 bases). In germline, CDR1 is LNHDA, CDR2 SQIVND (reference sequence). The length of the CDR3 is 14 residues. V lost 8 bases and J 5 bases, leaving 18 bases between the germline ends. The CDR3 nucleotides read TGTGCCAGTTTGACCCGGGGGTTTCGAACTGAAGCTTTCTTT. It is translated as CASLTRGFRTEAFF.

The CDR3 is CASSQDTSTDTQYF. In DNA, the CDR3 is TGCGCCAGCAGTCAAGATACTAGCACAGATACGCAGTATTTT. The chain joins TRBV23-1 to TRBJ2-3; no clear D. TRBV23-1 is recorded as an ORF, its role being uncertain. CDR3 length: 14 amino acids. Trimming cost V 2 bases and J 0 bases, with 6 bases left between them.

The CDR3 DNA reads as TGTGCCAGCAGGCGGACAGGGAACCGCTACGAGCAGTACTTC. Its translation: CASRRTGNRYEQYF. The V and J genes are TRBV6-5 and TRBJ2-7; 8 bases map to TRBD1. Germline trimming cut 6 bases from V and 3 bases from J; bases unmatched to any gene: 7. The CDR3 consists of 14 residues. Germline-derived CDR1 and CDR2 are MNHEY and SVGAGI.

This sequence joins TRBV7-9 and TRBJ2-7; TRBD1 aligns across 7 bases. The J segment lost 0 bases and the V segment lost 5 bases, leaving 10 bases of the junction unmatched. There are 16 residues in the CDR3. Germline CDR1 reads SEHNR; CDR2 reads FQNEAQ (reference sequence). The CDR3 protein is CASSRNPDRSSYEQYF. Written as DNA, the CDR3 is TGTGCCAGCAGCCGTAATCCGGACAGGAGCTCCTACGAGCAGTACTTC.

The genes are TRBV28 and TRBJ2-7; TRBD2 is a possible D gene (5 bases). Between the trimmed V and J ends, which lost 8 bases and 3 bases, there was a span of 17 bases. Germline CDR1 MDHEN, CDR2 SYDVKM. The length of the CDR3 is 14 residues. The CDR3 reads CASCPAVGFYEQYF. In DNA, the CDR3 is TGTGCCAGCTGTCCAGCGGTGGGGTTCTACGAGCAGTACTTC.

The table lists this clone with a few counts. In DNA form, the CDR3 reads TGTGCCAGTAGTGTTCGCAGGGGTGAGGGGGAAAAACTGTTTTTT. This gives the protein CASSVRRGEGEKLFF. V gene TRBV19 combines with J gene TRBJ1-4, with D maybe TRBD1 (6 bases). The length of the CDR3 is 15 residues. Germline loops: CDR1 LNHDA, CDR2 SQIVND (reference sequence). V gave up 5 bases and J gave up 8 bases, with 18 bases separating them.

The chain couples TRBV2 to TRBJ1-2; D is perhaps TRBD1 (5 bases). Germline assignment: CDR1 SNHLY and CDR2 FYNNEI. Trimming removed 6 bases from V and 7 bases from J, with 18 bases in between. The CDR3 extends over 14 amino acids. DNA of the CDR3: TGTGCCAGCAGGGTCCCTATGACAGATGGTGGCTACACCTTC. Residues: CASRVPMTDGGYTF.

This rearrangement joins TRBV14 to TRBJ2-5; D unclear. The germline V gene has CDR1 SGHDN and CDR2 FVKESK. This CDR3 is built from 13 residues. Between the trimmed V and J ends, which lost 0 bases and 2 bases, there was a span of 4 bases. As DNA, the CDR3 is TGTGCCAGCAGCCAAGAACTTCAAGAGACCCAGTACTTC. Its protein product is CASSQELQETQYF.

This chain joins TRBV9 and TRBJ1-5; TRBD1 agrees at 8 bases. The CDR3 contains 15 residues. V shed 3 bases, J shed 0 bases, and the junction held 2 bases outside the gene matches. CDR1 is SGDLS and CDR2 is YYNGEE in the germline V gene. The CDR3 coding sequence is TGTGCCAGCAGCGGACAGGGGAATAGCAATCAGCCCCAGCATTTT. Protein product: CASSGQGNSNQPQHF.

J is TRBJ2-1 and V is TRBV7-2; 8 bases map to TRBD2. The V gene end was trimmed by 5 bases and the J gene end by 0 bases; junction bases not matched to a gene: 6. CDR1 SGHTA and CDR2 FQGNSA come from the germline V gene. This CDR3 is 16 amino acids long. The chain's CDR3 is CASSPGGGSSYNEQFF. In DNA form, the CDR3 reads TGTGCCAGCAGCCCGGGGGGGGGATCCTCCTACAATGAGCAGTTCTTC.

CDR3 coding DNA: TGCGCCAGCAGCCAAGATTTGACGGGACAGGCCAAGGACAATGAGCAGTTCTTC. This codes for CASSQDLTGQAKDNEQFF. The rearrangement uses TRBV4-3 and TRBJ2-1; 8 bases map to TRBD1. CDR3 length equals 18 residues. CDR1 and CDR2 (germline): LGHNA, YSLEER. The trim removed 0 bases at V and 5 bases at J, leaving 12 bases unmatched.

The chain links TRBV6-2 or TRBV6-3 to TRBJ1-2; TRBD1 is a possible D gene (5 bases). The CDR3 is made up of 13 amino acids. V dropped 1 base and J dropped 10 bases, with 13 bases sitting between them. In germline, CDR1 is MNHEY, CDR2 SVGEGT. The CDR3 is CASSYLAVGDYTF. DNA for the CDR3: TGTGCCAGCAGTTACTTGGCGGTAGGGGACTACACCTTC.

The chain couples TRBV6-4 to TRBJ2-7; 7 positions match TRBD1. The CDR3 is 12 residues long. Losses at the gene ends were 2 bases for V and 9 bases for J; bases not matched to a gene: 4. Germline V gene data show CDR1 as MRHNA and CDR2 as SNTAGT. CDR3 bases: TGTGCCAGCAGTGACCAGGGACAGACGCAGTACTTC. It translates to CASSDQGQTQYF.

The chain employs TRBV19 and TRBJ2-6; unclear D gene. Germline V gene data show CDR1 as LNHDA and CDR2 as SQIVND (reference sequence). Trimming took off 2 bases at V and 2 bases at J, with 7 bases between the two ends. The CDR3 runs 15 residues. In DNA form, the CDR3 reads TGTGCCAGTAGTATAAGAGAGGCTGGGGCCAACGTCCTGACTTTC. Protein: CASSIREAGANVLTF.